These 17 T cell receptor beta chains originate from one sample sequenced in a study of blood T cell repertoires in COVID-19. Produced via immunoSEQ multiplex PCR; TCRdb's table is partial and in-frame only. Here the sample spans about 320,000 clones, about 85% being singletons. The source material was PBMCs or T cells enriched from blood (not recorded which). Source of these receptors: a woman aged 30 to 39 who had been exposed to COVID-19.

In nucleotides, the CDR3 is TGTGCCAGCAGCGAGGGAGTGAACACCGGGGAGCTGTTTTTT. As protein: CASSEGVNTGELFF. The chain carries TRBV28 and TRBJ2-2; TRBD2 might be the D (5 bases). The CDR3 runs to 14 residues. CDR1 is MDHEN, CDR2 SYDVKM, per germline. With 6 bases removed from V and 1 base from J, the gap between germline ends came to 9 bases.

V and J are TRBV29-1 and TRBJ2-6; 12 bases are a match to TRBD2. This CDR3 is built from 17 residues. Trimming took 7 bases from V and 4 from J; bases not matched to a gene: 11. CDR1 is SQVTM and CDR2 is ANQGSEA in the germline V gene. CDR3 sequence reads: CSAQLAGGLAGANVLTF. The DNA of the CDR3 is TGCAGCGCCCAACTAGCGGGAGGCTTAGCCGGGGCCAACGTCCTGACTTTC. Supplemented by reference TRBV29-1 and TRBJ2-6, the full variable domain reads SAVISQKPSRDICQRGTSLTIQCQVDSQVTMMFWYRQQPGQSLTLIATANQGSEATYESGFVIDKFPISRPNLTFSTLTVSNMSPEDSSIYLCSAQLAGGLAGANVLTFGAGSRLTVL.

CDR3 loop: CASSRASGNTIYF. Written as DNA, the CDR3 is TGTGCCAGCAGCCGGGCTTCTGGAAACACCATATATTTT. The chain carries TRBV3-1 (or the pseudogene TRBV3-2) and TRBJ1-3, with D hard to call. CDR1 is LGHDT and CDR2 is YNNKEL in the germline V gene (reference sequence). This CDR3 has 13 amino acids. The V and J ends lost 4 bases and 1 base respectively, with 5 bases between them.

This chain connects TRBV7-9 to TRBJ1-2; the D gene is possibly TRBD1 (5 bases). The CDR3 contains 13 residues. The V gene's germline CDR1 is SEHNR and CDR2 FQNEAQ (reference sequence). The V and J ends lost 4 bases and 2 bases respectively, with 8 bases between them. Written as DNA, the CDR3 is TGTGCCAGCAGCTCGACAGAGAACTATGGCTACACCTTC. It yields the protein CASSSTENYGYTF.

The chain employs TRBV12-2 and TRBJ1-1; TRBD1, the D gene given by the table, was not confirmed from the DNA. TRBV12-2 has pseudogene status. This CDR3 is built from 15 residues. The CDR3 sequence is CASRLARSPGSVPFF. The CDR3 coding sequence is TGTGCAAGTCGCTTAGCGCGAAGTCCAGGGTCCGTGCCTTTCTTT.

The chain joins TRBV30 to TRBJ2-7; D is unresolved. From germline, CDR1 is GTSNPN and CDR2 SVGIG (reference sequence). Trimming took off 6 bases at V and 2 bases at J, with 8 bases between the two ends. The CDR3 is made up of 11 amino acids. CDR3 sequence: CACKLAYEQYF. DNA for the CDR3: TGTGCCTGCAAACTTGCCTACGAGCAGTACTTC.

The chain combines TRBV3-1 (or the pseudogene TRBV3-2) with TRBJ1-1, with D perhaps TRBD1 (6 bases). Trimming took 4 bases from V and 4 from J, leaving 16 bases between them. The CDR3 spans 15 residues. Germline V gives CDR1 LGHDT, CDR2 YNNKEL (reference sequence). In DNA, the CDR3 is TGTGCCAGCAGCCCACACGGGGGGGGCGGCACTGAAGCTTTCTTT. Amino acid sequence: CASSPHGGGGTEAFF.

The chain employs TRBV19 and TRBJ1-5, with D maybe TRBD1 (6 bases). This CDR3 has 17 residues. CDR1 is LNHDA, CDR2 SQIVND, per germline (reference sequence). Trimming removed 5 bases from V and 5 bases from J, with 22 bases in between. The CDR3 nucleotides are TGTGCCAGTAGTCCCCGGCGAGGGGGGGCAAGTGATCAGCCCCAGCATTTT. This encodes CASSPRRGGASDQPQHF.

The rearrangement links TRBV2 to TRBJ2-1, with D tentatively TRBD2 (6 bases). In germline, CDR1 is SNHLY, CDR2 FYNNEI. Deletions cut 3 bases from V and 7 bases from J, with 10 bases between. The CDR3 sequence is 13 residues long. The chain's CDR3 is CASSEGTPNEQFF. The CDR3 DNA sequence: TGTGCCAGCAGTGAGGGGACTCCAAATGAGCAGTTCTTC.

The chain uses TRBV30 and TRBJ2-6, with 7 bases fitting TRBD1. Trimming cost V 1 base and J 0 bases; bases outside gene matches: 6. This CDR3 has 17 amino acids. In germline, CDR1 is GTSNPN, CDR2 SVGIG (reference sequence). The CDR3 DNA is TGTGCCTGGAGTGCCTCCCGGGACAGCTCTGGGGCCAACGTCCTGACTTTC. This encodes CAWSASRDSSGANVLTF.

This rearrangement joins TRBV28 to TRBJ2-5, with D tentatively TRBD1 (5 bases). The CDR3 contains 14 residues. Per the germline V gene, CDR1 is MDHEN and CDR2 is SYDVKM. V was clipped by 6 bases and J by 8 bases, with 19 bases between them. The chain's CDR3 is CASRLPGRLQTQYF. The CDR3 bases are TGTGCCAGCAGACTACCAGGGCGACTCCAAACCCAGTACTTC.

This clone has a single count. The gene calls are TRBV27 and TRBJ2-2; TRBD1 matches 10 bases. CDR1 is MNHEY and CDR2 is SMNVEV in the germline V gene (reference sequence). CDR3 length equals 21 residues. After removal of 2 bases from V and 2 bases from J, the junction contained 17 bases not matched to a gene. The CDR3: CASSLRSKGSGQGKNTGELFF. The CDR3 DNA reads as TGTGCCAGCAGTTTAAGGTCTAAAGGTTCGGGACAGGGGAAAAACACCGGGGAGCTGTTTTTT.

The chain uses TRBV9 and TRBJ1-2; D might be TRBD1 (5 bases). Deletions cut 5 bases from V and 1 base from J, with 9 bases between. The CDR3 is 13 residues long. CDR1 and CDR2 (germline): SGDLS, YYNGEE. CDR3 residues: CASRSRDNYGYTF. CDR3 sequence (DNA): TGTGCCAGCAGAAGCAGGGATAACTATGGCTACACCTTC.

CDR3 in DNA: TGTGCCAGCTCTGGCTTTTGGGGAGGCTACAATGAGCAGTTCTTC. Protein: CASSGFWGGYNEQFF. The chain is built from TRBV13 and TRBJ2-1, with D tentatively TRBD2 (6 bases). The germline V gene encodes CDR1 PRHDT and CDR2 FYEKMQ (reference sequence). The CDR3 spans 15 residues. V was shortened by 8 bases and J by 3 bases, with 17 bases between the two germline ends.

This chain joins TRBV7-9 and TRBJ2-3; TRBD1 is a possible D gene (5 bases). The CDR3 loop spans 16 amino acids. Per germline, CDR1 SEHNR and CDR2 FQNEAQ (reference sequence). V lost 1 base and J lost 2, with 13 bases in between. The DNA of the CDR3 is TGTGCCAGCAGCTTAGACAGGAACTACGACACAGATACGCAGTATTTT. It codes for CASSLDRNYDTDTQYF.

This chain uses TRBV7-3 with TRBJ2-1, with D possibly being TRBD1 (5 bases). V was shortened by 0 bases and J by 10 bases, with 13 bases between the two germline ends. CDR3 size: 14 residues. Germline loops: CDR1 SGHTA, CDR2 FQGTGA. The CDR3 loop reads CASSLTPRGEEQFF. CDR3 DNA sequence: TGTGCCAGCAGCTTAACGCCAAGGGGTGAGGAGCAGTTCTTC.

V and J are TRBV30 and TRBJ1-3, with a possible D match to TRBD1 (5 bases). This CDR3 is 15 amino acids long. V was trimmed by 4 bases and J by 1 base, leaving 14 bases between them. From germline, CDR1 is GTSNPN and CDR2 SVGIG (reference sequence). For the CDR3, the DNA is TGTGCCTGGAATAGGGGAACAGGATCTGGAAACACCATATATTTT. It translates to CAWNRGTGSGNTIYF. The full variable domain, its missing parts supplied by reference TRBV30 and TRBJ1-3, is SQTIHQWPATLVQPVGSPLSLECTVEGTSNPNLYWYRQAAGRGLQLLFYSVGIGQISSEVPQNLSASRPQDRQFILSSKKLLLSDSGFYLCAWNRGTGSGNTIYFGEGSWLTVV.